This entry describes one TCR beta chain. The data were taken from a study of blood T cell repertoires in COVID-19. Across the study: Collection of acute and convalescent COVID-19 samples took place in the United States, Italy and Spain. Sample material is recorded as cDNA or gDNA derived from T cells, B-cell-depleted T cells, or PBMCs.

Under the authors' procedure: The authors estimated nucleated cell counts from reference gene primer amplification. Clones were sequenced by immunoSEQ multiplex PCR, and TCRdb holds only the in-frame ones, with some missing. From that table come the V and J calls and clone size; the DNA was used to work out D and trimming. The sample has tens of thousands of clones; about 91% are singletons. Source material: peripheral blood. The sequence was obtained from a woman in her seventies with active COVID-19.

The CDR3, as DNA: TGTGCCAGCAGCCCCGCAGGGGGTGTCAATCAGCCCCAGCATTTT. It codes for CASSPAGGVNQPQHF. The V and J genes are TRBV5-6 and TRBJ1-5, with 7 bases identical to TRBD1. CDR1 is SGHDT, CDR2 YYEEEE, per germline. The CDR3 runs to 15 residues. V was pared by 4 bases and J by 3 bases, with 7 bases of the junction left unmatched.